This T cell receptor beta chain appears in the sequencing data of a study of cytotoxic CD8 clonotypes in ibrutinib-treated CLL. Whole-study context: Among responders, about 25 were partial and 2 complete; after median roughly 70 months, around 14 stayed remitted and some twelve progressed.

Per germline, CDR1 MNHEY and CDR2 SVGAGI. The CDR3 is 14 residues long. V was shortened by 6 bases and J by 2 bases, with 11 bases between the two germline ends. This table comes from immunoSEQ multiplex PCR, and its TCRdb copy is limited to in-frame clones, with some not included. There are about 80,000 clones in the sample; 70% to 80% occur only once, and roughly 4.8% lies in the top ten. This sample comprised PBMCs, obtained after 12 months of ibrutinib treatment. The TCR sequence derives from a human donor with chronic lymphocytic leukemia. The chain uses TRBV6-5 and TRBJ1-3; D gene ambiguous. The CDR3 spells CASRPAGTGNTIYF. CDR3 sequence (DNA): TGTGCCAGCAGGCCCGCGGGGACTGGAAACACCATATATTTT.